This T cell receptor (beta chain) was sequenced during a study of blood T cell repertoires in COVID-19. The germline V gene encodes CDR1 LGHNT and CDR2 FRNRAP. The CDR3 has 15 amino acids. V lost 2 bases and J lost 5, with 13 bases in between. Per the original data handling: Nucleated cell number was recorded as an estimate derived from reference gene primer amplification. Method: immunoSEQ multiplex PCR; TCRdb's copy keeps in-frame clones and lacks some. The D gene and trimming were derived from the DNA, and the V and J assignments and clone size from that table. The sample comprises fewer than 300,000 clones, roughly 90% of which are singletons, and just under 9% rests with the top ten. Everyone who took part was roughly 18 to 89 years old, and they came from roughly 25 US areas. Cohort assignment relied on participant-reported clinical history.

The chain employs TRBV12-5 and TRBJ1-5; no reliable D call. Sequencing was done on a sample of PBMCs or T cells enriched from blood (not recorded which). The receptor was derived from a man aged 40-49 years who had recovered from COVID-19. The CDR3 region is CASGLYSGNYQPQHF. The CDR3, as DNA: TGTGCTAGTGGTTTGTACTCCGGGAACTATCAGCCCCAGCATTTT.